Listed below are T cell receptor beta chains from one sample, sequenced in a study of CD8+ T cells in alopecia areata. The protocol was immunoSEQ multiplex PCR, while the TCRdb copy is restricted to in-frame clones and leaves out a portion. The profile shows about 130,000 clones, approximately 53% of them singletons. The sample was CD4+ T cells sorted from blood, taken at week 0. Receptors were obtained from a human donor with alopecia areata. CDR3s include the opening cysteine and the closing phenylalanine or tryptophan. D genes are given only for firm matches. Rows give clone size only sometimes, using once, few, many, or a class for an expanded clone.

CDR3 protein	CDR3 DNA	D gene	J gene	V gene	clone size
CSARDRGNQYF	TGCAGTGCTAGAGATCGGGGGAACCAGTACTTC	-	TRBJ2-7	TRBV20-1	-
CASSLRDYEQYF	TGTGCCAGCAGCTTGAGGGACTACGAGCAGTACTTC	-	TRBJ2-7	TRBV5-6	few
CASSGPGELFF	TGTGCCAGCAGTGGTCCCGGAGAGCTGTTTTTT	-	TRBJ2-2	TRBV25-1	-
CASSLAGGIEQYF	TGCGCCAGCAGCTTGGCAGGGGGAATCGAGCAGTACTTC	TRBD1	TRBJ2-7	TRBV5-1	-
CSVGSGVYEQYF	TGCAGCGTTGGCTCAGGGGTCTACGAGCAGTACTTC	-	TRBJ2-7	TRBV29-1	-
CASSTQGGDTEAFF	TGTGCCAGCAGTACACAGGGAGGCGACACTGAAGCTTTCTTT	-	TRBJ1-1	TRBV28	-
CASSTGQGGTNQPQHF	TGTGCCAGCAGTACCGGGCAGGGGGGGACCAATCAGCCCCAGCATTTT	TRBD1	TRBJ1-5	TRBV2	-
CASSLGSGDRAADEQFF	TGTGCCAGCAGCTTAGGGTCAGGGGACAGGGCAGCGGATGAGCAGTTCTTC	TRBD1	TRBJ2-1	TRBV11-2	-
CASSPPFARSYEQYF	TGTGCCAGCTCACCCCCCTTCGCGAGATCTTACGAGCAGTACTTC	-	TRBJ2-7	TRBV18	-
CASSSRTSRYNEQFF	TGTGCCAGCAGTTCCCGGACTAGTCGCTACAATGAGCAGTTCTTC	TRBD2	TRBJ2-1	TRBV27	-
CASSAQGWDYGYTF	TGCGCCAGCAGCGCACAGGGTTGGGACTATGGCTACACCTTC	-	TRBJ1-2	TRBV4-1	-
CASSDRSYNEQFF	TGTGCCAGCAGTGATAGGTCCTACAATGAGCAGTTCTTC	-	TRBJ2-1	TRBV28	-
CASSFSEGGELFF	TGTGCCAGCAGCTTTTCAGAGGGCGGGGAGCTGTTTTTT	-	TRBJ2-2	TRBV7-3	many
CAWSEGVNQPQHF	TGTGCCTGGAGTGAGGGGGTCAATCAGCCCCAGCATTTT	-	TRBJ1-5	TRBV30	-
CASSLHRTSSYEQYF	TGTGCCAGCAGCTTACACAGAACGAGCTCCTACGAGCAGTACTTC	-	TRBJ2-7	TRBV7-2	few
CASSLGIGTRAYNEQFF	TGTGCCAGCAGCTTAGGAATCGGGACTAGGGCCTACAATGAGCAGTTCTTC	TRBD2	TRBJ2-1	TRBV7-2	few
CASSLVQGENSPLHF	TGTGCCAGCAGCTTAGTTCAGGGGGAGAATTCACCCCTCCACTTT	TRBD1	TRBJ1-6	TRBV7-8	-
CASNPGQEGEKLFF	TGTGCCAGCAACCCCGGACAGGAGGGGGAAAAACTGTTTTTT	TRBD1	TRBJ1-4	TRBV7-2	-
CASSFVATSDNEQFF	TGTGCCAGCAGCTTTGTTGCTACTAGCGACAATGAGCAGTTCTTC	TRBD2	TRBJ2-1	TRBV7-9	-